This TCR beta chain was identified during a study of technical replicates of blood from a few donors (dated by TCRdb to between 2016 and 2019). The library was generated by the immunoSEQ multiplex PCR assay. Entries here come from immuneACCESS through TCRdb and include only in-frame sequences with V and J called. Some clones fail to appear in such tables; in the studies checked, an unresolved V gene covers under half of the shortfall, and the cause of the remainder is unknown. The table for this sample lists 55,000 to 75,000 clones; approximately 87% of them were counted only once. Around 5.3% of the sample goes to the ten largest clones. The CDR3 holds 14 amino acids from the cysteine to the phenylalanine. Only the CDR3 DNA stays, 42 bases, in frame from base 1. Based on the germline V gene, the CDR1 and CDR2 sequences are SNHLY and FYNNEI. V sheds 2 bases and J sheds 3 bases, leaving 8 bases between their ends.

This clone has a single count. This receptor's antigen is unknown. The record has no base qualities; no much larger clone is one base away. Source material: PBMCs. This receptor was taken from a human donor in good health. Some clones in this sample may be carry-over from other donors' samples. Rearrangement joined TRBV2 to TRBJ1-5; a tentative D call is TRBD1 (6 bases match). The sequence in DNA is TGTGCCAGCAGTGAACGGACAGTCAATCAGCCCCAGCATTTT. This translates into CASSERTVNQPQHF.